Listed below are T cell receptor beta chains from one sample, sequenced in a study of shared clonotypes between healthy human individuals. The data were produced by immunoSEQ multiplex PCR, yet TCRdb's version contains in-frame clones alone and is incomplete. The data hold roughly 720,000 clones, with about nine tenths observed a single time. Sequenced sample: memory CD8+ T cells from PBMCs. These receptor sequences come from a young man in good health. Some clones in this sample may be carry-over from other donors' samples. The CDR3 runs from the conserved cysteine through the conserved F or W. Each record gives: D gene, clone size, J gene, V gene, CDR3 protein, CDR3 DNA. The D gene is left open where the match is weak. Expanded clones are given a class, and other clones once, few, many or no size at all.

NA,NA,TRBJ1-5,TRBV19,CASSMWNQPQHF,TGTGCCAGTAGTATGTGGAATCAGCCCCAGCATTTT
NA,many,TRBJ2-1,TRBV11-2,CASSLAAEQFF,TGTGCCAGCAGCTTAGCCGCCGAGCAGTTCTTC
NA,NA,TRBJ1-1,TRBV5-6,CASSFSGGGYTEAFF,TGTGCCAGCAGCTTTTCCGGGGGCGGGTACACTGAAGCTTTCTTT
NA,NA,TRBJ2-7,TRBV30,CAWSSPVRPEPYEQYF,TGTGCCTGGAGTTCCCCGGTCCGTCCTGAACCCTACGAGCAGTACTTC
NA,NA,TRBJ1-2,TRBV7-9,CASSPPWGQYYGYTF,TGTGCCAGCAGCCCCCCGTGGGGCCAGTACTATGGCTACACCTTC
TRBD2,NA,TRBJ2-7,TRBV6-6,CASSPTSGRLYEQYF,TGTGCCAGCAGTCCGACTAGCGGGAGGCTCTACGAGCAGTACTTC
NA,NA,TRBJ1-3,TRBV7-8,CASSLEPGGGNTIYF,TGTGCCAGCAGCTTAGAACCCGGGGGTGGAAACACCATATATTTT
TRBD1,once,TRBJ2-7,TRBV7-9,CASSASFMPGDRGYEQYF,TGTGCCAGCAGCGCATCTTTTATGCCGGGGGACAGGGGCTACGAGCAGTACTTC
TRBD1,NA,TRBJ2-7,TRBV28,CASSPTDRGYNYEQYF,TGTGCCAGCAGCCCTACTGACAGGGGCTACAACTACGAGCAGTACTTC
NA,NA,TRBJ2-2,TRBV30,CAWSRGAPNTGELFF,TGTGCCTGGAGTCGTGGGGCGCCGAACACCGGGGAGCTGTTTTTT
NA,NA,TRBJ2-2,TRBV9,CASSVDGAGQARMDGELFF,TGTGCCAGCAGCGTAGATGGTGCAGGACAAGCCCGCATGGACGGGGAGCTGTTTTTT
NA,once,TRBJ2-7,TRBV6-5,CASSYRGLGDEQYF,TGTGCCAGCAGTTACCGGGGGCTTGGGGACGAGCAGTACTTC
TRBD2,NA,TRBJ2-2,TRBV13,CASSLGPGGPTGELFF,TGTGCCAGCAGCTTAGGCCCGGGAGGGCCGACCGGGGAGCTGTTTTTT
NA,once,TRBJ2-1,TRBV11-3,CASSLHLENEQFF,TGTGCCAGCAGCTTACATCTCGAAAATGAGCAGTTCTTC
TRBD2,NA,TRBJ2-3,TRBV9,CASSVLQRDTDTQYF,TGTGCCAGCAGCGTTCTTCAGCGGGACACAGATACGCAGTATTTT
NA,once,TRBJ1-5,TRBV5-1,CASSLGTSNQPQHF,TGCGCCAGCAGCTTGGGCACGAGCAATCAGCCCCAGCATTTT
NA,once,TRBJ2-4,TRBV5-6,CASSYLGGAKNIQYF,TGTGCCAGCAGCTACCTCGGGGGCGCCAAAAACATTCAGTACTTC
NA,few,TRBJ1-5,TRBV27,CASSLRYSNQPQHF,TGTGCCAGCAGTTTACGTTATAGCAATCAGCCCCAGCATTTT
TRBD2,NA,TRBJ2-1,TRBV11-2,CASSTYPTSDNEQFF,TGTGCCAGCAGCACCTACCCCACTAGCGACAATGAGCAGTTCTTC
NA,once,TRBJ1-1,TRBV7-3,CASSQHRANTEAFF,TGTGCCAGCAGCCAACACAGGGCGAACACTGAAGCTTTCTTT
TRBD2,NA,TRBJ2-7,TRBV7-9,CAPSGGGRQYF,TGTGCCCCTAGCGGGGGGGGCAGGCAGTACTTC
NA,NA,TRBJ1-5,TRBV28,CASSRLPQPQHF,TGTGCCAGCAGTAGACTTCCCCAGCCCCAGCATTTT
NA,NA,TRBJ2-1,TRBV5-6,CASSLGTTPYNEQFF,TGTGCCAGCAGCTTGGGGACTACCCCCTACAATGAGCAGTTCTTC
NA,NA,TRBJ2-1,TRBV28,CASSLMSCRGNEQFF,TGTGCCAGCAGTTTAATGAGCTGCCGAGGCAATGAGCAGTTCTTC
TRBD1,NA,TRBJ1-5,TRBV6-4,CASSVGTGVLDQPQHF,TGTGCCAGCAGTGTAGGGACAGGGGTCCTCGATCAGCCCCAGCATTTT
NA,few,TRBJ1-1,TRBV27,CASSRTGSRTEAFF,TGTGCCAGCAGTCGAACAGGGAGTAGAACTGAAGCTTTCTTT
NA,NA,TRBJ2-3,TRBV7-9,CASSLDLRGTSTDTQYF,TGTGCCAGCAGCTTAGATTTACGGGGGACTAGCACAGATACGCAGTATTTT
NA,NA,TRBJ2-7,TRBV28,CASSLGTGSSYEQYF,TGTGCCAGCAGTCTCGGGACGGGTAGCTCCTACGAGCAGTACTTC